This is a list of T cell receptor beta chains from one sample in a study of shared clonotypes between healthy human individuals. Measured with immunoSEQ multiplex PCR; TCRdb has only the in-frame clones, and not every one. The sample lists about half a million clones; approximately 71% were seen once. Input material: PBMCs. The receptor source for this set is a woman aged 35 to 49 in good health. Some clones in this sample may be carry-over from other donors' samples. The conserved cysteine and the conserved F or W are not part of the CDR3 here. Fields, in order: J gene, V gene, clone size, CDR3 protein. Size is omitted from some rows. Given values are once, few, many or a class for expanded clones.

j_call: TRBJ1-5
v_call: TRBV6-6
clone_size: NA
cdr3_aa: ASREDSNQPQH

j_call: TRBJ2-3
v_call: TRBV19
clone_size: NA
cdr3_aa: ASSIRTSGTTDTQY

j_call: TRBJ2-5
v_call: TRBV29-1
clone_size: NA
cdr3_aa: SAGQIRETQY

j_call: TRBJ2-7
v_call: TRBV18
clone_size: many
cdr3_aa: ARGGTVQY

j_call: TRBJ2-7
v_call: TRBV5-1
clone_size: once
cdr3_aa: ASSPGGVGNPSYEQY

j_call: TRBJ2-7
v_call: TRBV27
clone_size: few
cdr3_aa: ASSLAKAGGSTYEQY

j_call: TRBJ2-1
v_call: TRBV9
clone_size: NA
cdr3_aa: ASSIGTSGLEQF

j_call: TRBJ2-7
v_call: TRBV6-6
clone_size: NA
cdr3_aa: ASSYPSGKTYEQY

j_call: TRBJ1-2
v_call: TRBV7-9
clone_size: NA
cdr3_aa: ASSLATDRAYGYT

j_call: TRBJ1-5
v_call: TRBV2
clone_size: NA
cdr3_aa: ASSVKAGDSNQPQH

j_call: TRBJ2-7
v_call: TRBV28
clone_size: NA
cdr3_aa: ASSRPRDLRYEQY

j_call: TRBJ2-1
v_call: TRBV4-2
clone_size: many
cdr3_aa: ASSQKGGKSNEQF

j_call: TRBJ1-4
v_call: TRBV7-2
clone_size: NA
cdr3_aa: ASSLSGAGRAEKLF

j_call: TRBJ1-3
v_call: TRBV11-2
clone_size: NA
cdr3_aa: ASSPGDEGRTIY

j_call: TRBJ2-1
v_call: TRBV7-3
clone_size: NA
cdr3_aa: ASSVLAASYNEQF

j_call: TRBJ2-2
v_call: TRBV9
clone_size: NA
cdr3_aa: ASSAELAGTGELF

j_call: TRBJ2-2
v_call: TRBV6-6
clone_size: NA
cdr3_aa: ASSSRVTNTGELF

j_call: TRBJ2-5
v_call: TRBV28
clone_size: NA
cdr3_aa: AIGGGAGQETQY

j_call: TRBJ2-1
v_call: TRBV6-1
clone_size: many
cdr3_aa: ASSESGSSYNEQF

j_call: TRBJ2-1
v_call: TRBV29-1
clone_size: NA
cdr3_aa: SVPPPRGGTYNEQF

j_call: TRBJ2-2
v_call: TRBV29-1
clone_size: NA
cdr3_aa: SVAPGANTGELF

j_call: TRBJ2-3
v_call: TRBV2
clone_size: NA
cdr3_aa: ASSPAFRTDTQY

j_call: TRBJ2-7
v_call: TRBV18
clone_size: NA
cdr3_aa: ASSPGGGRDNEQY

j_call: TRBJ2-1
v_call: TRBV7-2
clone_size: NA
cdr3_aa: ASSRLAGIPDEQF

j_call: TRBJ2-1
v_call: TRBV6-6
clone_size: few
cdr3_aa: ASSYQLADNEQF

j_call: TRBJ1-5
v_call: TRBV28
clone_size: NA
cdr3_aa: ASNKRGNQPQH

j_call: TRBJ1-4
v_call: TRBV18
clone_size: NA
cdr3_aa: ASSSASEKLF

j_call: TRBJ2-7
v_call: TRBV19
clone_size: NA
cdr3_aa: ASALYGSSYEQY

j_call: TRBJ2-5
v_call: TRBV15
clone_size: NA
cdr3_aa: ATSSRTETQY

j_call: TRBJ1-3
v_call: TRBV19
clone_size: NA
cdr3_aa: ASTSSLDSGNTIY

j_call: TRBJ1-3
v_call: TRBV19
clone_size: NA
cdr3_aa: ASSTRTPGHTIY

j_call: TRBJ2-2
v_call: TRBV9
clone_size: NA
cdr3_aa: ASSPRQGAGTGELF